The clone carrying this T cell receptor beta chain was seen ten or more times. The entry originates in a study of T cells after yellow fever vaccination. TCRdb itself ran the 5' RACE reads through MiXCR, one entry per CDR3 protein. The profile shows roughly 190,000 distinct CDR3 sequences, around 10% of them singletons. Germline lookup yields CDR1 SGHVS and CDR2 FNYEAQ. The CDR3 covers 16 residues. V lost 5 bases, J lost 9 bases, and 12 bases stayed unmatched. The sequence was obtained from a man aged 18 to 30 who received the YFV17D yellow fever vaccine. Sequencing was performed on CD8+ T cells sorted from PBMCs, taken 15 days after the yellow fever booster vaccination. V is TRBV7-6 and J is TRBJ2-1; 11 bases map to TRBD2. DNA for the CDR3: TGTGCCAGCAGCGAGTTAGCGGGGGGGCCCCCCGGTGAGCAGTTCTTC. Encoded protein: CASSELAGGPPGEQFF.